These T cell receptor beta chains were read from a single sample in a study of T cells after yellow fever vaccination. In TCRdb, the 5' RACE reads were re-called with MiXCR into one record per CDR3 protein. The sample holds fewer than 350,000 distinct CDR3 sequences; 3.6% are singletons and the top ten take roughly a quarter. The material sequenced was PBMCs, taken on the day of the yellow fever booster vaccination. These receptors came from a man aged 18 to 29 who received the YFV17D yellow fever vaccine. The CDR3 runs from the conserved cysteine through the conserved F or W. The D gene is left open where the match is weak. Clone size is not always given. Where it is, it says once, few, many or a class for expanded clones.

TRBJ1-1	many	-	TRBV7-2	CASSSGFMYTEAFF	TGTGCCAGCAGCTCAGGTTTCATGTACACTGAAGCTTTCTTT
TRBJ1-2	many	-	TRBV5-6	CASSLVAGKGYTF	TGTGCCAGCAGCTTGGTGGCGGGAAAGGGCTACACCTTC
TRBJ1-4	-	-	TRBV7-2	CASSESRVAANEKLFF	TGTGCCAGCAGCGAATCCAGGGTGGCGGCTAATGAAAAACTGTTTTTT
TRBJ1-1	few	TRBD1	TRBV27	CASRGQGGVTEAFF	TGTGCCAGCAGGGGACAGGGTGGTGTGACTGAAGCTTTCTTT
TRBJ2-5	few	-	TRBV7-2	CASSLVVGLQETQYF	TGTGCCAGCAGCTTAGTAGTAGGGCTTCAAGAGACCCAGTACTTC
TRBJ1-5	-	-	TRBV4-2	CASSQDPGGGQPQHF	TGTGCCAGCAGCCAAGATCCGGGGGGAGGACAGCCCCAGCATTTT
TRBJ2-5	many	-	TRBV20-1	CSARGSGKETQYF	TGCAGTGCTAGAGGTAGCGGAAAAGAGACCCAGTACTTC
TRBJ1-1	many	-	TRBV7-9	CASSVSGADTEAFF	TGTGCCAGCAGCGTTTCGGGGGCAGACACTGAAGCTTTCTTT
TRBJ1-4	-	-	TRBV7-9	CASSPQGEKLFF	TGTGCCAGCAGCCCCCAGGGAGAAAAACTGTTTTTT
TRBJ2-3	-	TRBD2	TRBV20-1	CSASGLIASGGTDTQYF	TGCAGTGCTAGCGGACTTATAGCTAGCGGGGGTACAGATACGCAGTATTTT
TRBJ2-5	-	TRBD1	TRBV12-5	CASTGGQGTWETQYF	TGTGCTAGTACCGGGGGACAGGGGACGTGGGAGACCCAGTACTTC
TRBJ2-5	many	-	TRBV12-3/TRBV12-4	CATSSRETQYF	TGTGCCACCTCCTCCCGAGAGACCCAGTACTTC
TRBJ1-2	many	TRBD1	TRBV6-2/TRBV6-3	CASNPTGGYYGYTF	TGTGCCAGCAACCCGACAGGGGGGTACTATGGCTACACCTTC
TRBJ1-2	many	TRBD1	TRBV5-1	CASSHNGQGAGGYTF	TGCGCCAGCAGCCACAACGGACAGGGAGCAGGTGGCTACACCTTC
TRBJ2-3	-	TRBD2	TRBV24-1	CATSDPGGITDTQYF	TGTGCCACCAGTGATCCCGGGGGGATCACAGATACGCAGTATTTT
TRBJ2-1	-	TRBD1	TRBV6-5	CASSSPGQGKYEQFF	TGTGCCAGCAGTTCGCCGGGACAGGGAAAGTATGAGCAGTTCTTC
TRBJ2-7	many	-	TRBV7-8	CASSLGGGRPGEQYF	TGTGCCAGCAGCTTAGGCGGGGGCCGGCCCGGAGAGCAGTACTTC
TRBJ2-5	many	-	TRBV7-9	CASSIPRGPAETQYF	TGTGCCAGCAGCATCCCACGGGGGCCCGCAGAGACCCAGTACTTC
TRBJ2-2	few	TRBD1	TRBV5-4	CASRPGGANTGELFF	TGTGCCAGCAGGCCAGGGGGCGCGAACACCGGGGAGCTGTTTTTT
TRBJ1-2	few	-	TRBV10-3	CAISEYIGLPNYGYTF	TGTGCCATCAGTGAATACATAGGACTTCCAAACTATGGCTACACCTTC
TRBJ1-3	-	-	TRBV5-1	CASSTSGTGSGNTIYF	TGCGCCAGCAGCACCTCCGGCACAGGCTCTGGAAACACCATATATTTT
TRBJ2-1	many	TRBD2	TRBV19	CASSGTSGDYNEQFF	TGTGCCAGTAGTGGGACTAGCGGGGATTACAATGAGCAGTTCTTC
TRBJ2-7	few	TRBD2	TRBV5-6	CASSDRLAGYEQYF	TGTGCCAGCAGCGACCGACTAGCAGGCTACGAGCAGTACTTC
TRBJ1-6	few	TRBD1	TRBV12-3/TRBV12-4	CASSQGQGRSPLHF	TGTGCCAGCAGCCAGGGACAGGGACGTTCACCCCTCCACTTT
TRBJ2-3	few	TRBD2	TRBV6-2/TRBV6-3	CASSYLRTSGATQYF	TGTGCCAGCAGTTATCTCCGGACTAGCGGGGCTACGCAGTATTTT
TRBJ2-2	-	TRBD2	TRBV10-3	CAISALAGGPGELFF	TGTGCCATCAGCGCCCTTGCGGGGGGGCCCGGGGAGCTGTTTTTT
TRBJ2-2	-	TRBD2	TRBV7-2	CASSPRNSGGFAGELFF	TGTGCCAGCAGCCCACGCAATAGCGGGGGCTTTGCCGGGGAGCTGTTTTTT
TRBJ1-5	-	-	TRBV11-2	CASSLGPGQQPQHF	TGTGCCAGCAGCTTAGGACCAGGGCAGCAGCCCCAGCATTTT
TRBJ1-5	-	-	TRBV5-6	CASSLQDQPQHF	TGTGCCAGCAGCTTGCAGGATCAGCCCCAGCATTTT
TRBJ2-7	few	-	TRBV7-8	CASSRTEVGGFEQYF	TGTGCCAGCAGCCGTACAGAGGTCGGGGGTTTTGAGCAGTACTTC
TRBJ2-1	-	-	TRBV2	CASSEQNNNEQFF	TGTGCCAGCAGTGAACAAAACAATAATGAGCAGTTCTTC
TRBJ2-7	-	-	TRBV12-3/TRBV12-4	CASSLPGSGFSEQYF	TGTGCCAGCAGTTTGCCGGGGAGCGGTTTCTCCGAGCAGTACTTC
TRBJ2-7	-	-	TRBV4-3	CASSQDLRAFAQYF	TGCGCCAGCAGCCAAGATCTCAGGGCATTCGCGCAGTACTTC
TRBJ1-1	many	TRBD1	TRBV20-1	CSARRGLDTEAFF	TGCAGTGCCCGCAGGGGGTTAGACACTGAAGCTTTCTTT
TRBJ2-7	few	-	TRBV18	CASSPHRAGNYEQYF	TGTGCCAGCTCACCCCACAGGGCTGGAAACTACGAGCAGTACTTC
TRBJ1-5	-	-	TRBV5-1	CASSLGGNQHQHF	TGCGCCAGCAGCTTGGGTGGCAATCAGCACCAGCATTTT
TRBJ2-3	many	TRBD1	TRBV5-1	CASRQPGTGNEDTQYF	TGCGCCAGCAGACAACCCGGGACAGGGAACGAGGATACGCAGTATTTT
TRBJ1-1	-	-	TRBV27	CASSLGGFLTEAFF	TGTGCCAGCAGTTTAGGGGGTTTTCTCACTGAAGCTTTCTTT
TRBJ1-1	many	-	TRBV7-9	CASSLAENTEAFF	TGTGCCAGCAGCTTAGCGGAAAACACTGAAGCTTTCTTT
TRBJ2-5	many	-	TRBV12-3/TRBV12-4	CASSRPQGPGETQYF	TGTGCCAGCAGCCGACCTCAAGGGCCGGGGGAGACCCAGTACTTC
TRBJ2-7	-	TRBD2	TRBV20-1	CSAREGTSGGYEQYF	TGCAGTGCGAGAGAGGGGACTAGCGGGGGGTACGAGCAGTACTTC
TRBJ2-7	many	-	TRBV7-6	CASSTTLGGNEQYF	TGTGCCAGCAGCACAACCCTGGGCGGGAACGAGCAGTACTTC
TRBJ2-1	-	TRBD2	TRBV12-3/TRBV12-4	CASSTPGGGRYNEQFF	TGTGCCAGCAGTACCCCTGGCGGGGGGCGATACAATGAGCAGTTCTTC
TRBJ2-3	many	-	TRBV24-1	CATETHFPDTQYF	TGTGCCACGGAGACGCATTTTCCAGATACGCAGTATTTT
TRBJ2-1	few	-	TRBV12-5	CASGSPNEQFF	TGTGCTAGTGGTTCCCCTAATGAGCAGTTCTTC